This T cell receptor (beta chain) was retrieved from a study of beta chain features in type 1 diabetes. One heparinised draw, averaging about 0.11 L, was taken per donor. The CDR3 has 13 residues. Trimming stripped 1 base from V and 6 bases from J, with 8 bases between. Per germline, CDR1 SGHDN and CDR2 FVKESK. The isolated RNA, all of it, was reverse transcribed, so expressed TCRB transcripts were what got sequenced. Libraries were prepared by immunoSEQ multiplex PCR; TCRdb keeps only in-frame clonotypes and omits some of them. Counted here are 200,000 to 250,000 clones, roughly 13% occurring once; the ten biggest clones make up around 0.026%. About this clone: Its antigen is as yet unknown.

Notes on the study in general: All four CD4+ subsets from Type 1 diabetes patients carried moderately but significantly shorter TCRB CDR3s.

This chain joins TRBV14 and TRBJ2-3; D is unclear. Sequencing was performed on naive CD4+ T cells from blood. The sequence derives from a woman aged 40-49 years in good health. The CDR3 region has the DNA TGTGCCAGCAGCCAAGTTATTATGGATACGCAGTATTTT. It yields the protein CASSQVIMDTQYF. Full variable domain (remainder filled in from reference TRBV14 and TRBJ2-3): EAGVTQFPSHSVIEKGQTVTLRCDPISGHDNLYWYRRVMGKEIKFLLHFVKESKQDESGMPNNRFLAERTGGTYSTLKVQPAELEDSGVYFCASSQVIMDTQYFGPGTRLTVL.